This T cell receptor (beta chain) is drawn from a study of control samples from healthy donors and cancer patients. Germline loops: CDR1 LGHNT, CDR2 FRNRAP. This CDR3 region has 15 residues. V lost 7 bases and J lost 3, with 18 bases in between. The protocol was immunoSEQ multiplex PCR, while the TCRdb copy is restricted to in-frame clones and leaves out a portion. The data hold some 120,000 clones, with 93% observed a single time. The specimen sequenced was blood. The chain joins TRBV12-5 to TRBJ1-1, with D uncertain. The receptor was derived from a man aged 30 to 39 in good health. CDR3 nucleotide sequence: TGTGCTAGTGCCTCCCCCAGAGGCCGGGACACTGAAGCTTTCTTT. It specifies CASASPRGRDTEAFF.